Following are 26 T cell receptor beta chains from one sample sequenced in a study of cytotoxic CD8 clonotypes in ibrutinib-treated CLL. Clones were read by immunoSEQ multiplex PCR, and TCRdb kept only the in-frame ones, dropping some. The sample gives about 68,000 clones, roughly two thirds of which show up once; approximately 5.2% is in the top ten. The sequencing here drew on PBMCs, taken after 12 months of ibrutinib treatment. These receptors were taken from a human donor with chronic lymphocytic leukemia.

The chain recombines TRBV4-3 with TRBJ2-7; TRBD2 aligns across 8 bases. The CDR3 consists of 15 residues. Germline loops: CDR1 LGHNA, CDR2 YSLEER. V gave up 2 bases and J gave up 2 bases; unmatched junction bases: 5. The CDR3 loop is CASSQYSGATYEQYF. DNA for the CDR3: TGCGCCAGCAGCCAATATAGCGGGGCTACCTACGAGCAGTACTTC.

The chain couples TRBV7-2 to TRBJ1-1, with D possibly matching TRBD1 (5 bases). Germline V gene data show CDR1 as SGHTA and CDR2 as FQGNSA. There are 13 residues in the CDR3. With 4 bases removed from V and 6 bases from J, the gap between germline ends came to 12 bases. CDR3: CASSSQAQAEAFF. The CDR3 nucleotides read TGTGCCAGCAGCTCACAGGCACAGGCTGAAGCTTTCTTT.

The chain uses TRBV6-6 and TRBJ2-7, with no clear D. Germline CDR1 is MNHNY and CDR2 is SVGAGI (reference sequence). V dropped 6 bases and J dropped 2 bases, with 8 bases sitting between them. The CDR3 covers 12 residues. The CDR3: CASRAETYEQYF. The CDR3 bases are TGTGCCAGCAGGGCGGAAACCTACGAGCAGTACTTC.

This rearrangement joins TRBV27 to TRBJ1-4, with D hard to call. Trimming removed 5 bases at V and 0 bases at J, with 7 bases between. Germline V gene sequence: CDR1 MNHEY, CDR2 SMNVEV (reference sequence). The CDR3 contains 14 residues. The CDR3 coding sequence is TGTGCCAGCAGTCCCCAGGCAACTAATGAAAAACTGTTTTTT. Translation: CASSPQATNEKLFF.

This sequence joins TRBV6-5 and TRBJ1-4; D is uncertain. The CDR3 totals 16 residues. Germline V gene sequence: CDR1 MNHEY, CDR2 SVGAGI. Trimming cost V 2 bases and J 7 bases, with 17 bases left between them. The CDR3 sequence: CASSYAAGWESEKLFF. CDR3 nucleotide sequence: TGTGCCAGCAGTTACGCCGCAGGTTGGGAGAGTGAAAAACTGTTTTTT.

The rearrangement links TRBV7-2 to TRBJ1-4; tentative D call: TRBD1 (6 bases). This CDR3 region has 17 residues. Trimming left V 1 base short and J 6 bases short, with 18 bases between. Germline V gene data show CDR1 as SGHTA and CDR2 as FQGNSA. In nucleotides, the CDR3 is TGTGCCAGCAGCTTAGTCGGTGGGCAGGGGAGGGATGAAAAACTGTTTTTT. Its translation: CASSLVGGQGRDEKLFF.

The rearrangement uses TRBV28 and TRBJ1-2; D not certain. Germline assignment: CDR1 MDHEN and CDR2 SYDVKM. The CDR3 spans 13 residues. With 5 bases removed from V and 5 bases from J, the gap between germline ends came to 12 bases. The CDR3 loop reads CASSLIMGYGYTF. CDR3 nucleotide sequence: TGTGCCAGCAGTCTTATCATGGGGTATGGCTACACCTTC.

This sequence joins TRBV7-8 and TRBJ2-3; D is undetermined. V was cut by 5 bases and J by 1 base, with 7 bases left in between. The CDR3 sequence is 13 residues long. Germline CDR1 SGHVS, CDR2 FQNEAQ. The CDR3 here is CASSALRTDTQYF. For the CDR3, the DNA is TGTGCCAGCAGCGCCCTCCGCACAGATACGCAGTATTTT.

Here the CDR3 DNA reads TGTGCCTGGAGGAGGGTTTGGGATCCTAATTCACCCCTCCACTTT. As protein: CAWRRVWDPNSPLHF. V and J are TRBV30 and TRBJ1-6; no reliable D call. CDR3 length: 15 amino acids. Trimming shortened V by 3 bases and J by 6 bases, and 15 bases separated the two germline ends. Germline values: CDR1 GTSNPN, CDR2 SVGIG (reference sequence). The whole variable domain, remainder taken from reference TRBV30 and TRBJ1-6, is SQTIHQWPATLVQPVGSPLSLECTVEGTSNPNLYWYRQAAGRGLQLLFYSVGIGQISSEVPQNLSASRPQDRQFILSSKKLLLSDSGFYLCAWRRVWDPNSPLHFGNGTRLTVT.

The rearrangement uses TRBV5-1 and TRBJ1-4; D unclear. Germline V lookup: CDR1 SGHRS, CDR2 YFSETQ. Trimming pared 1 base from V and 5 bases from J, leaving 9 bases between. CDR3 length equals 14 residues. The CDR3 protein is CASSLNSVNEKLFF. DNA for the CDR3: TGCGCCAGCAGCTTGAACTCGGTAAATGAAAAACTGTTTTTT.

This chain connects TRBV19 to TRBJ1-4; a weak D match, TRBD1 (5 bases). V shed 7 bases and J shed 4 bases, with 16 bases lying between them. The germline CDR1 and CDR2 sequences are LNHDA and SQIVND (reference sequence). There are 15 residues in the CDR3. The chain's CDR3 is CASTRLGGSNEKLFF. Written as DNA, the CDR3 is TGTGCCAGTACCCGATTGGGGGGAAGTAATGAAAAACTGTTTTTT. The full variable domain, completed using reference TRBV19 and TRBJ1-4, is DGGITQSPKYLFRKEGQNVTLSCEQNLNHDAMYWYRQDPGQGLRLIYYSQIVNDFQKGDIAEGYSVSREKKESFPLTVTSAQKNPTAFYLCASTRLGGSNEKLFFGSGTQLSVL.

The chain recombines TRBV9 with TRBJ1-3; D not certain. V gave up 0 bases and J gave up 0 bases, with 7 bases separating them. The germline V gene encodes CDR1 SGDLS and CDR2 YYNGEE. CDR3 size: 15 residues. The CDR3 spells CASSVEVSSGNTIYF. In DNA form, the CDR3 reads TGTGCCAGCAGCGTAGAAGTCAGCTCTGGAAACACCATATATTTT.

The chain combines TRBV5-4 with TRBJ2-5; 14 positions match TRBD2. Germline V gene sequence: CDR1 SGHNT, CDR2 YYREEE (reference sequence). V dropped 2 bases and J dropped 4; count of bases not matched to a gene: 4. The CDR3 runs 16 residues. As DNA, the CDR3 is TGTGCCAGCAGCTTAAGACTAGCGGGGGGGATAGAGACCCAGTACTTC. Its protein is CASSLRLAGGIETQYF.

This chain uses TRBV11-2 with TRBJ2-7, with D maybe TRBD1 (6 bases). Per the germline V gene, CDR1 is SGHAT and CDR2 is FQNNGV. The CDR3 runs to 14 residues. Trimming left V 0 bases short and J 7 bases short, with 13 bases between. In DNA form, the CDR3 reads TGTGCCAGCAGCTTAGAAAGACAGGCGTCTGAGCAGTACTTC. Translated, it gives CASSLERQASEQYF.

The V gene is TRBV9, the J gene TRBJ2-5; 9 bases line up with TRBD1. CDR1 and CDR2 from the germline V gene are SGDLS and YYNGEE. V was clipped by 5 bases and J by 2 bases; unmatched bases: 4. This CDR3 comprises 14 residues. CDR3 loop: CASSLGQGQETQYF. CDR3 nucleotides: TGTGCCAGCAGTCTAGGACAGGGGCAAGAGACCCAGTACTTC.

The chain couples TRBV5-4 to TRBJ1-2; the D gene is possibly TRBD1 (5 bases). This CDR3 comprises 14 residues. V shed 0 bases and J shed 4 bases, with 10 bases lying between them. CDR1 and CDR2 from the germline V gene are SGHNT and YYREEE (reference sequence). In DNA form, the CDR3 reads TGTGCCAGCAGCTTGGCCGGGGCTCCCTATGGCTACACCTTC. Translation: CASSLAGAPYGYTF.

This clone was found once. The V call is TRBV11-1, the J call TRBJ2-7; D ambiguous. The V gene lost 5 bases and the J gene lost 4 bases, with 18 bases spanning the gap. Germline CDR1 reads SGHAT; CDR2 reads FQDESV (reference sequence). CDR3 length equals 15 residues. DNA for the CDR3: TGTGCCAGCAGCCCCCGGTTGGGAAACGGGTACGAGCAGTACTTC. Its protein is CASSPRLGNGYEQYF. Full variable domain (outside the CDR3, taken from reference TRBV11-1 and TRBJ2-7): EAEVAQSPRYKITEKSQAVAFWCDPISGHATLYWYRQILGQGPELLVQFQDESVVDDSQLPKDRFSAERLKGVDSTLKIQPAELGDSAMYLCASSPRLGNGYEQYFGPGTRLTVT.

The rearrangement uses TRBV19 and TRBJ1-2; 7 bases match TRBD1. With V trimmed by 5 bases and J by 4 bases, 4 bases remained unmatched. This CDR3 has 13 residues. Per the germline V gene, CDR1 is LNHDA and CDR2 is SQIVND (reference sequence). The CDR3 is CASSGQAIYGYTF. As DNA, the CDR3 is TGTGCCAGTAGTGGACAGGCCATCTATGGCTACACCTTC.

The rearrangement links TRBV7-2 to TRBJ2-5, with D possibly called TRBD1 or TRBD2 (5 bases each). V was pared by 1 base and J by 6 bases, with 12 bases between. Germline V gene lookup returns CDR1 SGHTA and CDR2 FQGNSA. The CDR3 runs 14 residues. Here the CDR3 reads CASSLDPGPKTQYF. The CDR3 DNA reads TGTGCCAGCAGCTTAGACCCGGGGCCGAAGACCCAGTACTTC.

The table lists this clone with a few counts. V gene TRBV5-1 combines with J gene TRBJ1-2, with TRBD1 identical over 7 bases. There are 13 residues in the CDR3. CDR1 is SGHRS, CDR2 YFSETQ, per germline. The V gene end was trimmed by 4 bases and the J gene end by 6 bases; junction bases not matched to a gene: 6. The DNA for the CDR3 is TGCGCCAGCAGCCGTAGACAGGGAAATGGCTACACCTTC. It specifies CASSRRQGNGYTF.

The sample holds a few counts of this clone. The genes are TRBV7-2 and TRBJ1-2, with no clear D. Per germline, CDR1 SGHTA and CDR2 FQGNSA. This CDR3 spans 13 amino acids. V dropped 6 bases and J dropped 7 bases, with 15 bases sitting between them. This CDR3 reads CASSPGPSTGYTF. CDR3 coding DNA: TGTGCCAGCAGTCCGGGCCCCTCGACTGGCTACACCTTC.

V and J are TRBV19 and TRBJ2-3; D unclear. The germline V gene encodes CDR1 LNHDA and CDR2 SQIVND (reference sequence). The V end was cut by 5 bases, the J end by 5 bases, with 5 bases between. CDR3 length: 11 amino acids. The CDR3 nucleotides read TGTGCCAGTAGTGAGTTAGATACGCAGTATTTT. Its protein is CASSELDTQYF.

This clone was observed a handful of times. The gene calls are TRBV7-6 and TRBJ2-2, with D hard to call. Germline values: CDR1 SGHVS, CDR2 FNYEAQ. V was clipped by 5 bases and J by 3 bases, with 4 bases between them. The CDR3 has 12 amino acids. The CDR3 loop is CASSGDTGELFF. The CDR3 DNA follows: TGTGCCAGCAGCGGAGACACCGGGGAGCTGTTTTTT.

The table lists this clone with a count of one. This rearrangement joins TRBV7-7 to TRBJ2-1, with D possibly being TRBD1 or TRBD2 (5 bases each). The CDR3 extends over 16 amino acids. CDR1 and CDR2 from the germline V gene are SSHAT and FNYEAQ (reference sequence). V shed 5 bases and J shed 4 bases, with 18 bases lying between them. This chain's CDR3 is CASSPLSGDPYNEQFF. In nucleotides, the CDR3 is TGTGCCAGCAGCCCCCTAAGTGGGGACCCTTACAATGAGCAGTTCTTC.

The chain uses TRBV19 and TRBJ2-1; D perhaps matches TRBD1 (6 bases). The CDR3 is made up of 14 amino acids. Per germline, CDR1 LNHDA and CDR2 SQIVND (reference sequence). V was pared by 4 bases and J by 9 bases, with 16 bases between. CDR3 loop: CASSSTYRVGEQFF. The CDR3, as DNA: TGTGCCAGTAGTAGCACATACAGGGTAGGTGAGCAGTTCTTC.

The chain links TRBV5-6 to TRBJ2-2, with D uncertain. The CDR3 contains 16 residues. The germline V gene has CDR1 SGHDT and CDR2 YYEEEE. V was shortened by 0 bases and J by 0 bases, with 9 bases between the two germline ends. The CDR3 here is CASSLESRSNTGELFF. Written as DNA, the CDR3 is TGTGCCAGCAGCTTGGAGTCACGGTCGAACACCGGGGAGCTGTTTTTT.